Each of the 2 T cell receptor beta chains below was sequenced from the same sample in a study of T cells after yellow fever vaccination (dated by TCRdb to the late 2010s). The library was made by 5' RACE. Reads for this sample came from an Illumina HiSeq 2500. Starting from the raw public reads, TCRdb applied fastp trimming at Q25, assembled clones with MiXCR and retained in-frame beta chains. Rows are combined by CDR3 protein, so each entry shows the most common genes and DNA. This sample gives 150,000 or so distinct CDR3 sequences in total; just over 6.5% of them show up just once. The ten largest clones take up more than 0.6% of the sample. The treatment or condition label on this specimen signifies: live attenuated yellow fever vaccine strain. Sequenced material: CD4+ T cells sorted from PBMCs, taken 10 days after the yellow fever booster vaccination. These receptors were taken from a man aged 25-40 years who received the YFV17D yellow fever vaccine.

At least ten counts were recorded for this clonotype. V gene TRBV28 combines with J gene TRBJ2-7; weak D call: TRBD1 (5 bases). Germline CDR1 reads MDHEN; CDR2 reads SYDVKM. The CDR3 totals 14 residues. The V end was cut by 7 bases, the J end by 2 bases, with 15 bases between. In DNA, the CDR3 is TGTGCCAGCAAACATCCCAGGGTTCCCTACGAGCAGTACTTC. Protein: CASKHPRVPYEQYF.

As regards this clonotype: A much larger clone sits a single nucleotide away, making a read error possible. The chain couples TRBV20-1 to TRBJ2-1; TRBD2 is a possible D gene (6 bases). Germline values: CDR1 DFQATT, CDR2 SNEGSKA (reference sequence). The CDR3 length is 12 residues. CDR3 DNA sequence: TGCAGTACTAGGAGGGTGTACAATGAGCAGTTCTTC. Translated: CSTRRVYNEQFF.